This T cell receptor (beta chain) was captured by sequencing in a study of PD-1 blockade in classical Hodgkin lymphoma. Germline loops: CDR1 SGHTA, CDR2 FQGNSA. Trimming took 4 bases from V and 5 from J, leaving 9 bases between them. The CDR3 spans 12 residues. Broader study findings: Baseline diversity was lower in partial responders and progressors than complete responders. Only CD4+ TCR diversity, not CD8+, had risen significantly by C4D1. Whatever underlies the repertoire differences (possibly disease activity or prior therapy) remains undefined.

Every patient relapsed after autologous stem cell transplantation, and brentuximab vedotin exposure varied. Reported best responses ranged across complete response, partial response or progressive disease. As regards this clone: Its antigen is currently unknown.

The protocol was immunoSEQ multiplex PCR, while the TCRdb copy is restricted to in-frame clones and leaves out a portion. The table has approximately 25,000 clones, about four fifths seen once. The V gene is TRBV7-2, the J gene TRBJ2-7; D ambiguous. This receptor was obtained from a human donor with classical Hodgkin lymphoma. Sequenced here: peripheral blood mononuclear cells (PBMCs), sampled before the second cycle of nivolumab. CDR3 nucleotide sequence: TGTGCCAGCAGCTCGAACCGACACGAGCAGTACTTC. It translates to CASSSNRHEQYF.